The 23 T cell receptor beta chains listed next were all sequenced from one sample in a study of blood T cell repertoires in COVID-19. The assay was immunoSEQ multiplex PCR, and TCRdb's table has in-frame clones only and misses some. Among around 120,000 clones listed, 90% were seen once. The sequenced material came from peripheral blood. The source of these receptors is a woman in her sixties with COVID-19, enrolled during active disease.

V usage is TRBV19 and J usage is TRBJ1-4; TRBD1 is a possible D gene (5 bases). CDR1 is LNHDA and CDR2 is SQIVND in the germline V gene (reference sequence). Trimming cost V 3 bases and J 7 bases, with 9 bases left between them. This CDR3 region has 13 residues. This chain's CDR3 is CASSMQGGEKLFF. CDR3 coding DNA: TGTGCCAGTAGTATGCAGGGAGGTGAAAAACTGTTTTTT.

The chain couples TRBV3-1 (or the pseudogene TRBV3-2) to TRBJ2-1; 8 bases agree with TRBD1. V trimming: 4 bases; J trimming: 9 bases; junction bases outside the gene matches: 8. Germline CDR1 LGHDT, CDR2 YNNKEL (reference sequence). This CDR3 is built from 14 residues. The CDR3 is CASSPQTGGREQFF. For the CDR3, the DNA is TGTGCCAGCAGCCCACAAACAGGGGGGCGTGAGCAGTTCTTC.

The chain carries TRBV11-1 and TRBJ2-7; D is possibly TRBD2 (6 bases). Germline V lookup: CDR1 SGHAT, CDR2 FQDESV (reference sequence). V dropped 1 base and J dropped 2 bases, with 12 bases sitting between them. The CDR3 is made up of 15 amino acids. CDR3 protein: CASSLGAGPAYEQYF. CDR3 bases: TGTGCCAGCAGCTTAGGAGCGGGCCCAGCCTACGAGCAGTACTTC.

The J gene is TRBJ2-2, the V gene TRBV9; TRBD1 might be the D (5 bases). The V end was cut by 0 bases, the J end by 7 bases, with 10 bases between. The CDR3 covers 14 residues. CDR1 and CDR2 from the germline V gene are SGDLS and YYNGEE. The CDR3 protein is CASSVEGGHGELFF. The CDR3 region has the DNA TGTGCCAGCAGCGTAGAGGGCGGACACGGGGAGCTGTTTTTT.

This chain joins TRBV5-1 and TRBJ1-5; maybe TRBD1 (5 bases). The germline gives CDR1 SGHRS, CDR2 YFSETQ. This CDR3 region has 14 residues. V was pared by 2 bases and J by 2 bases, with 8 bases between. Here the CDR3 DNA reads TGCGCCAGCAGCTTCTTAGGGGGCAATCAGCCCCAGCATTTT. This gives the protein CASSFLGGNQPQHF.

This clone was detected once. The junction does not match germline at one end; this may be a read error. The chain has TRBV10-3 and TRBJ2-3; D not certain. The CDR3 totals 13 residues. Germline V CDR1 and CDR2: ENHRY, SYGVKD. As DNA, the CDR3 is TGTGCCATCCGTGGGGTACCCACAGATATGCAGTATTTT. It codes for CAIRGVPTDMQYF.

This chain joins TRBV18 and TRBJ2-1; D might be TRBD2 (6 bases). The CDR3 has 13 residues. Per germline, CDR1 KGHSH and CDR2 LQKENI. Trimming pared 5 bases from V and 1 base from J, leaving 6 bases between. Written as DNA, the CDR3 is TGTGCCAGCTCAGGGACTTCCTACAATGAGCAGTTCTTC. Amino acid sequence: CASSGTSYNEQFF. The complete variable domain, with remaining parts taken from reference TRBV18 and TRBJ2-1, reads NAGVMQNPRHLVRRRGQEARLRCSPMKGHSHVYWYRQLPEEGLKFMVYLQKENIIDESGMPKERFSAEFPKEGPSILRIQQVVRGDSAAYFCASSGTSYNEQFFGPGTRLTVL.

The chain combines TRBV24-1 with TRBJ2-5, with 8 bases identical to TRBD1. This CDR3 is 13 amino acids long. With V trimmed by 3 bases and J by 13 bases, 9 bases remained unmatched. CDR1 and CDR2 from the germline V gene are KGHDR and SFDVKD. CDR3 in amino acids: CATSDNRQGLTYF. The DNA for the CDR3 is TGTGCCACCAGTGATAATCGACAGGGGCTCACGTACTTC.

CDR3 sequence reads: CASSYLAGGPVGEQFF. As DNA, the CDR3 is TGTGCCAGCAGTTACTTAGCGGGGGGGCCAGTAGGTGAGCAGTTCTTC. The rearrangement joins TRBV6-5 to TRBJ2-1, with 11 bases fitting TRBD2. Germline trimming cut 1 base from V and 9 bases from J; bases unmatched to any gene: 8. Germline V gene sequence: CDR1 MNHEY, CDR2 SVGAGI. CDR3 length equals 16 residues.

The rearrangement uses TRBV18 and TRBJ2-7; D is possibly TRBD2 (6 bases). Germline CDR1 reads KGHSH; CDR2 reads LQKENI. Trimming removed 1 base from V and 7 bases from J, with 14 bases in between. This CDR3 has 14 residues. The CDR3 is CASSPQEGVREQYF. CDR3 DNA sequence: TGTGCCAGCTCACCACAGGAGGGTGTGAGGGAGCAGTACTTC. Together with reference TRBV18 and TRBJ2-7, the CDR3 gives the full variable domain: NAGVMQNPRHLVRRRGQEARLRCSPMKGHSHVYWYRQLPEEGLKFMVYLQKENIIDESGMPKERFSAEFPKEGPSILRIQQVVRGDSAAYFCASSPQEGVREQYFGPGTRLTVT.

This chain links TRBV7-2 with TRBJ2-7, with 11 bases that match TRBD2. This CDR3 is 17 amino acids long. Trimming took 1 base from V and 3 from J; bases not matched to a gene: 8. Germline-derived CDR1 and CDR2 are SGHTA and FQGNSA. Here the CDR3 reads CASSLGIAGGYNYEQYF. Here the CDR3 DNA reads TGTGCCAGCAGCTTAGGTATAGCGGGGGGGTATAACTACGAGCAGTACTTC.

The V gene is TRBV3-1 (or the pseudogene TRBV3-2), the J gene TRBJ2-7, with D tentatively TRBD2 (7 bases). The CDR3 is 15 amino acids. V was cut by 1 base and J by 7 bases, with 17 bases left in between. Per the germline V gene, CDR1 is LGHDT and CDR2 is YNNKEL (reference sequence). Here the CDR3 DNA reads TGTGCCAGCAGCCAAGCTTTGCGGGGGCCTTGGGAGCAGTACTTC. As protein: CASSQALRGPWEQYF.

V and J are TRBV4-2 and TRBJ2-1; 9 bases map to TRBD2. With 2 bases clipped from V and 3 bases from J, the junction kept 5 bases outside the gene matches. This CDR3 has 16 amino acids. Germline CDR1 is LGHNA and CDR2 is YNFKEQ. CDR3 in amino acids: CASSQRPSGDYNEQFF. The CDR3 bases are TGTGCCAGCAGCCAACGGCCTAGCGGGGACTACAATGAGCAGTTCTTC.

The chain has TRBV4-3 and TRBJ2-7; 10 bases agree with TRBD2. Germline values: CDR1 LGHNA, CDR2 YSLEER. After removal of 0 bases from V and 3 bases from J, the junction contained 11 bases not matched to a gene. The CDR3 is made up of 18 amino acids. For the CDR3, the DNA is TGCGCCAGCAGCCAAGATCGTACTAGCGGGGAGTTAGTCTACGAGCAGTACTTC. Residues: CASSQDRTSGELVYEQYF.

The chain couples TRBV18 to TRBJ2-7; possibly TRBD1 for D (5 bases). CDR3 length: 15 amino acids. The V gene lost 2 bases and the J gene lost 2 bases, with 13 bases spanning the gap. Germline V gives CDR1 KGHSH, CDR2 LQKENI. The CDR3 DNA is TGTGCCAGCTCACCATTACGAACAGGAACCTACGAGCAGTACTTC. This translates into CASSPLRTGTYEQYF.

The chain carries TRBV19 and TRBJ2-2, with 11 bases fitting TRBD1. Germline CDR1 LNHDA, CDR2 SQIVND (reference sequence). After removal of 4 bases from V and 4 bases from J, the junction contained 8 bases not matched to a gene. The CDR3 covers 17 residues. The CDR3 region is CASSTQDRGLFTGELFF. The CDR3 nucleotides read TGTGCCAGTAGTACCCAGGACAGGGGGCTATTCACCGGGGAGCTGTTTTTT.

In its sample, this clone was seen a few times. The CDR3 nucleotides are TGCGCCAGCACATGGGTAGCGGGGTACAATGAGCAGTTCTTC. The encoded protein is CASTWVAGYNEQFF. The chain uses TRBV4-1 and TRBJ2-1, with TRBD2 matching 8 bases. Germline CDR1 is MGHRA and CDR2 is YSYEKL. The CDR3 loop spans 14 amino acids. V was pared by 7 bases and J by 4 bases, with 6 bases of the junction left unmatched.

CDR3 protein: CASSVGALNSGNTIYF. CDR3 DNA sequence: TGTGCCAGCAGCGTAGGGGCACTTAACTCTGGAAACACCATATATTTT. The chain uses TRBV9 and TRBJ1-3, with D unresolved. Trimming took 0 bases from V and 0 from J, leaving 10 bases between them. This CDR3 is built from 16 residues. The V gene's germline CDR1 is SGDLS and CDR2 YYNGEE.

The CDR3 here is CASSPGGVLSGNTEAFF. The DNA for the CDR3 is TGTGCCAGCAGCCCAGGAGGAGTGCTTTCCGGGAACACTGAAGCTTTCTTT. J is TRBJ1-1 and V is TRBV7-6; D unresolved. The V gene lost 5 bases and the J gene lost 1 base, with 20 bases spanning the gap. Germline CDR1 and CDR2: SGHVS and FNYEAQ. The CDR3 contains 17 residues. Full variable domain (outside the CDR3, taken from reference TRBV7-6 and TRBJ1-1): GAGVSQSPRYKVTKRGQDVALRCDPISGHVSLYWYRQALGQGPEFLTYFNYEAQQDKSGLPNDRFSAERPEGSISTLTIQRTEQRDSAMYRCASSPGGVLSGNTEAFFGQGTRLTVV.

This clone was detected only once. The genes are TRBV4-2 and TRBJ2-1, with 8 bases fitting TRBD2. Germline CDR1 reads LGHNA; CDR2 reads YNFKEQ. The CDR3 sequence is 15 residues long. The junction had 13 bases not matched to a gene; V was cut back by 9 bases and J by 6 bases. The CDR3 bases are TGTGCCAGTACGGTTACGGGGGGGGCCTCCAATGAGCAGTTCTTC. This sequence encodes CASTVTGGASNEQFF.

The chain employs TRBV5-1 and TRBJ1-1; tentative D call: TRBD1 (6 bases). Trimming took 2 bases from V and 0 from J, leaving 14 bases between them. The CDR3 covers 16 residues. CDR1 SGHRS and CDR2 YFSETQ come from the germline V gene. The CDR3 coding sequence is TGCGCCAGCAGCTTCGGGGCAGGGGCTGTGAACACTGAAGCTTTCTTT. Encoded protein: CASSFGAGAVNTEAFF.

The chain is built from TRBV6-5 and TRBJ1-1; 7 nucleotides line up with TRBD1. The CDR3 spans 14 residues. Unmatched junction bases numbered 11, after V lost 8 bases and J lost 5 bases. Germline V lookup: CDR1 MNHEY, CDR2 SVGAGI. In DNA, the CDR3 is TGTGCCAGCGGAGCTACAGGGGTGTGGACTGAAGCTTTCTTT. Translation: CASGATGVWTEAFF.

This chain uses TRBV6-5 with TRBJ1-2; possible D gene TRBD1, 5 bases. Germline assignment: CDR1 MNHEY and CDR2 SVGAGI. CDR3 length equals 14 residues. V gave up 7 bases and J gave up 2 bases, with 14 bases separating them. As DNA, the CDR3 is TGTGCCAGCACCCAGGCAGGGTTAAACTATGGCTACACCTTC. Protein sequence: CASTQAGLNYGYTF.